Following are 17 T cell receptor beta chains from one sample sequenced in a study of T cell changes during pregnancy in multiple sclerosis. Profiled with immunoSEQ multiplex PCR; TCRdb holds only in-frame clones, not every one. The table shows 50,000 to 80,000 clones, with 75% to 95% occurring only once. This sample comprised CD8+ T cells from peripheral blood mononuclear cells, obtained before pregnancy. The receptor set was obtained from a female donor with multiple sclerosis, enrolled in a pregnancy study.

The CDR3 region has the DNA TGTGCCAGCAGTTCCTGGAGCTCCTACAATGAGCAGTTCTTC. As protein: CASSSWSSYNEQFF. The chain is built from TRBV25-1 and TRBJ2-1; D not resolved. Germline V gene sequence: CDR1 MGHDK, CDR2 SYGVNS. Trimming took off 5 bases at V and 0 bases at J, with 8 bases between the two ends. The CDR3 has 14 amino acids.

This CDR3 is CASKEGANEQFF. CDR3 in DNA: TGTGCCAGCAAAGAAGGGGCAAATGAGCAGTTCTTC. J is TRBJ2-1 and V is TRBV27; D may be TRBD1 (5 bases). V lost 7 bases to trimming and J lost 7 bases, with 11 bases between them. Germline V gene data show CDR1 as MNHEY and CDR2 as SMNVEV (reference sequence). The CDR3 consists of 12 residues.

This chain joins TRBV6-5 and TRBJ2-5; a weak D match, TRBD2 (7 bases). The CDR3 length is 15 residues. Germline V lookup: CDR1 MNHEY, CDR2 SVGAGI. V was pared by 5 bases and J by 5 bases, with 18 bases between. CDR3 protein: CASSPLSGGLETQYF. The DNA of the CDR3 is TGTGCCAGCAGTCCCCTCTCGGGGGGCTTGGAGACCCAGTACTTC.

The V and J genes are TRBV4-1 and TRBJ2-3; 9 positions match TRBD2. CDR1 MGHRA and CDR2 YSYEKL come from the germline V gene. CDR3 length: 18 residues. V shed 1 base, J shed 5 bases, and the junction held 13 bases outside the gene matches. The CDR3 DNA is TGCGCCAGCAGCCAAGGGGGGGGACTAGCCGGGGGCAGAGATACGCAGTATTTT. Translating it yields CASSQGGGLAGGRDTQYF.

V is TRBV7-3 and J is TRBJ1-2; 10 nucleotides agree with TRBD1. CDR3 length equals 14 residues. Germline lookup yields CDR1 SGHTA and CDR2 FQGTGA. V was pared by 1 base and J by 7 bases, with 3 bases of the junction left unmatched. The CDR3: CASSLRGTGAGYTF. The CDR3 DNA sequence: TGTGCCAGCAGCTTAAGAGGGACAGGGGCTGGCTACACCTTC.

In its sample, this clone was seen a few times. This chain uses TRBV4-2 with TRBJ1-2; 8 bases are shared with TRBD1. V dropped 0 bases and J dropped 7; count of bases not matched to a gene: 10. Germline loops: CDR1 LGHNA, CDR2 YNFKEQ. The CDR3 sequence is 16 residues long. The CDR3 protein is CASSQEVPRGTGGYTF. The DNA for the CDR3 is TGTGCCAGCAGCCAAGAAGTACCCAGGGGGACAGGTGGCTACACCTTC.

The rearrangement joins TRBV13 to TRBJ2-7, with TRBD1 identical over 11 bases. Germline CDR1 reads PRHDT; CDR2 reads FYEKMQ (reference sequence). The V gene end was trimmed by 4 bases and the J gene end by 3 bases; junction bases not matched to a gene: 11. There are 17 residues in the CDR3. The CDR3 nucleotides read TGTGCCAGCAGCTGGACCTCCGGGACAGGGGGAGACTACGAGCAGTACTTC. Translating gives CASSWTSGTGGDYEQYF.

The rearrangement uses TRBV6-5 and TRBJ2-4; D is uncertain. V was shortened by 6 bases and J by 0 bases, with 12 bases between the two germline ends. Germline V lookup: CDR1 MNHEY, CDR2 SVGAGI. This CDR3 has 15 amino acids. CDR3 DNA: TGTGCCAGCAGCCCCGTGAGCTTAGCCAAAAACATTCAGTACTTC. This encodes CASSPVSLAKNIQYF.

The chain joins TRBV27 to TRBJ2-7; the D gene is possibly TRBD2 (6 bases). V lost 2 bases and J 6 bases, leaving 8 bases between the germline ends. The germline CDR1 and CDR2 sequences are MNHEY and SMNVEV (reference sequence). The CDR3 covers 12 residues. The CDR3 loop reads CASSLPGGEQYF. The CDR3 DNA reads as TGTGCCAGCAGTTTACCCGGGGGCGAGCAGTACTTC.

The rearrangement joins TRBV7-8 to TRBJ1-3, with D possibly matching TRBD1 (6 bases). The CDR3 extends over 14 amino acids. CDR1 is SGHVS and CDR2 is FQNEAQ in the germline V gene. The V and J ends lost 1 base and 2 bases respectively, with 6 bases between them. The CDR3 loop is CASSLDRAGNTIYF. The CDR3 DNA reads TGTGCCAGCAGCTTAGACAGGGCTGGAAACACCATATATTTT.

Only a few counts were recorded for this clone. The chain employs TRBV7-9 and TRBJ2-5, with D perhaps matching TRBD2 (6 bases). The germline V and J ends were trimmed by 1 base and 5 bases, with 20 bases remaining between them. This CDR3 is 17 amino acids long. Germline V gene sequence: CDR1 SEHNR, CDR2 FQNEAQ (reference sequence). The CDR3 DNA follows: TGTGCCAGCAGCTTAGGACAAATGACAGCTGGAGGGGAGACCCAGTACTTC. It codes for CASSLGQMTAGGETQYF.

The chain has TRBV7-9 and TRBJ2-1; D unclear. Trimming left V 5 bases short and J 8 bases short, with 7 bases between. CDR1 is SEHNR, CDR2 FQNEAQ, per germline (reference sequence). The CDR3 consists of 11 residues. This CDR3 reads CASSLADEQFF. DNA of the CDR3: TGTGCCAGCAGCCTCGCGGATGAGCAGTTCTTC.

DNA for the CDR3: TGTGCCAGCAGCCAGGGACAGGGGAACTATGGCTACACCTTC. Protein: CASSQGQGNYGYTF. The V gene is TRBV13, the J gene TRBJ1-2, with 10 bases fitting TRBD1. V gave up 5 bases and J gave up 2 bases; unmatched junction bases: 2. The CDR3 is made up of 14 amino acids. CDR1 is PRHDT and CDR2 is FYEKMQ in the germline V gene (reference sequence).

This rearrangement joins TRBV5-1 to TRBJ2-1; TRBD2 aligns across 8 bases. This CDR3 contains 18 residues. The germline V gene has CDR1 SGHRS and CDR2 YFSETQ. V lost 6 bases to trimming and J lost 8 bases; unmatched junction nucleotides: 22. The CDR3 coding sequence is TGCGCCAGCACCCCGGAGACTAGCGATTCGGAGGGTGTCGATGAGCAGTTCTTC. Translated, it gives CASTPETSDSEGVDEQFF.

This clone was detected only once. V is TRBV4-1 and J is TRBJ1-1; D uncertain. The CDR3 runs 13 residues. Germline assignment: CDR1 MGHRA and CDR2 YSYEKL. V was shortened by 4 bases and J by 3 bases, with 9 bases between the two germline ends. The CDR3 DNA reads as TGCGCCAGCAGCCCCGAGGGTGACACTGAAGCTTTCTTT. It codes for CASSPEGDTEAFF.

The chain carries TRBV27 and TRBJ2-1; 10 bases agree with TRBD2. V trimming: 0 bases; J trimming: 7 bases; junction bases outside the gene matches: 3. Germline V gene sequence: CDR1 MNHEY, CDR2 SMNVEV (reference sequence). This CDR3 is built from 15 residues. CDR3 in amino acids: CASSLSAGGRNEQFF. The CDR3 region has the DNA TGTGCCAGCAGTTTATCAGCGGGGGGGCGGAATGAGCAGTTCTTC.

This chain joins TRBV7-4 and TRBJ1-2, with 12 positions matching TRBD1. Germline trimming cut 6 bases from V and 0 bases from J; bases unmatched to any gene: 5. The CDR3 runs to 16 residues. The V gene's germline CDR1 is SGHVT and CDR2 SQSDAQ. The CDR3 DNA reads as TGTGCCAGCAGTTGGGACAGGGGGCACTCTAACTATGGCTACACCTTC. Residues: CASSWDRGHSNYGYTF. The complete variable domain, with remaining parts taken from reference TRBV7-4 and TRBJ1-2, reads GAGVSQSPRYKVAKRGRDVALRCDSISGHVTLYWYRQTLGQGSEVLTYSQSDAQRDKSGRPSGRFSAERPERSVSTLKIQRTEQGDSAVYLCASSWDRGHSNYGYTFGSGTRLTVV.